Listed below are T cell receptor beta chains from one sample, sequenced in a study of cytomegalovirus exposure and HLA in healthy donors. Sequenced by immunoSEQ multiplex PCR; TCRdb stores in-frame clones only, minus some. The table has some 150,000 clones, 80% to 90% seen once. The specimen sequenced was PBMCs. The receptors come from a woman aged 35 to 49 in good health and CMV-seropositive. Both conserved end residues are part of each CDR3. The order of the fields is D gene, J gene, V gene, clone size, CDR3 protein, CDR3 DNA. A D gene is named only where the DNA matches it firmly. The size entry is marked missing in some rows and otherwise reads once, few, many or a size class.

- | TRBJ1-6 | TRBV7-6 | - | CASSLVPDNSPLHF | TGTGCCAGCAGCTTAGTGCCAGATAATTCACCCCTCCACTTT
TRBD1 | TRBJ1-4 | TRBV4-3 | few | CASSQVSGTGQVKLFF | TGCGCCAGCAGCCAAGTTTCGGGGACAGGCCAAGTAAAACTGTTTTTT
- | TRBJ2-2 | TRBV2 | - | CASSEAGKRNTGELFF | TGTGCCAGCAGTGAAGCCGGTAAACGGAACACCGGGGAGCTGTTTTTT
TRBD1 | TRBJ2-7 | TRBV5-5 | - | CASSPRGTGSSYEQYF | TGTGCCAGCAGCCCGAGGGGGACAGGGAGCTCCTACGAGCAGTACTTC
- | TRBJ2-3 | TRBV5-4 | - | CASSSRLSTDTQYF | TGTGCCAGCAGCTCCCGACTAAGCACAGATACGCAGTATTTT
TRBD2 | TRBJ2-2 | TRBV28 | - | CATGGVMNTGELFF | TGTGCCACCGGGGGGGTAATGAACACCGGGGAGCTGTTTTTT
TRBD1 | TRBJ1-1 | TRBV9 | - | CASSPGQGAGYTEAFF | TGTGCCAGCAGCCCCGGACAGGGGGCGGGATACACTGAAGCTTTCTTT
- | TRBJ1-1 | TRBV6-1 | - | CASSLNPGRTTEAFF | TGTGCCAGCAGTCTCAACCCCGGGAGAACCACTGAAGCTTTCTTT
TRBD2 | TRBJ2-7 | TRBV4-3 | - | CASSPSLAGDEQYF | TGCGCCAGCAGCCCATCCCTAGCGGGGGACGAGCAGTACTTC
- | TRBJ2-7 | TRBV5-1 | - | CASSYGLEQYF | TGCGCCAGCAGCTACGGACTAGAGCAGTACTTC
- | TRBJ2-7 | TRBV7-9 | few | CASSFTGFYEQYF | TGTGCCAGCAGCTTTACAGGGTTCTACGAGCAGTACTTC
- | TRBJ2-1 | TRBV7-9 | - | CSSSLERRDEQFF | TGTTCCAGCAGCTTAGAACGGAGGGATGAGCAGTTCTTC
- | TRBJ1-1 | TRBV2 | few | CASSEGRGSSNTEAFF | TGTGCCAGCAGTGAGGGAAGGGGATCCTCGAACACTGAAGCTTTCTTT
- | TRBJ1-1 | TRBV6-5 | - | CASSYGATEAFF | TGTGCCAGCAGCTACGGGGCCACTGAAGCTTTCTTT
TRBD1 | TRBJ1-6 | TRBV9 | - | CASSVGVTGVKGLSPLHF | TGTGCCAGCAGCGTAGGAGTGACAGGGGTAAAGGGATTGTCACCCCTCCACTTT
TRBD2 | TRBJ2-7 | TRBV19 | once | CASSPLSGTSAYEQYF | TGTGCCAGTAGTCCCCTCTCCGGGACTAGCGCGTACGAGCAGTACTTC